What follows are 4 T cell receptor beta chains derived from one specimen sequenced in a study of shared clonotypes between healthy human individuals. Here immunoSEQ multiplex PCR was the method, and the copy in TCRdb shows in-frame clones only, minus some. Of some 2 million clones detected, approximately 95% appear once; the ten largest clones hold 0.9% to 1.4%. CD8 cells classed as naive were CD45RO-negative and positively selected for CCR7, excluding terminally differentiated effector memory CD45RA+ cells. Material: naive CD8+ T cells sorted from blood. Every receptor here comes from a man aged 18 to 29 in good health.

This clone was found once. This rearrangement joins TRBV5-6 to TRBJ2-3, with 10 bases aligning to TRBD2. From germline, CDR1 is SGHDT and CDR2 YYEEEE. CDR3 size: 15 residues. The CDR3 bases are TGTGCTACCCTGGGGCTAGCGGGGGATCCAGATACGCAGTATTTT. As protein: CATLGLAGDPDTQYF.

The chain combines TRBV5-1 with TRBJ2-7; 9 nucleotides agree with TRBD2. Per germline, CDR1 SGHRS and CDR2 YFSETQ. Trimming removed 3 bases from V and 3 bases from J; junction bases left unmatched: 4. This CDR3 comprises 14 residues. This chain's CDR3 is CASSSTSGLYEQYF. CDR3 DNA sequence: TGCGCCAGCAGCTCGACTAGCGGACTCTACGAGCAGTACTTC.

This clone was seen only a few times. The chain links TRBV19 to TRBJ1-1, with a weak D call TRBD1 (5 bases). CDR1 and CDR2 (germline): LNHDA, SQIVND (reference sequence). Trimming removed 4 bases from V and 1 base from J, with 10 bases in between. There are 14 residues in the CDR3. The CDR3 sequence is CASSNTDTNTEAFF. CDR3 nucleotide sequence: TGTGCCAGTAGTAATACGGACACGAACACTGAAGCTTTCTTT.

In this sample, this clone turned up once. Other nucleotide sequences from this sample produce the same CDR3. The chain combines TRBV27 with TRBJ2-1; 9 bases align to TRBD1. The V gene end was trimmed by 0 bases and the J gene end by 6 bases; junction bases not matched to a gene: 0. CDR1 and CDR2 (germline): MNHEY, SMNVEV (reference sequence). The CDR3 has 14 amino acids. The CDR3 loop is CASSLSTGGNEQFF. CDR3 DNA: TGTGCCAGCAGTTTATCGACAGGGGGCAATGAGCAGTTCTTC.